This TCR beta chain is from a study of blood T cell repertoires in COVID-19. Seattle researchers signed up patients amid active infection and tracked them longitudinally. Original processing methods: Cell counts per sample came from amplifying reference gene primers. Sequencing was performed with immunoSEQ multiplex PCR; in TCRdb, only in-frame clones are kept and a portion is missing. The DNA was the basis for D and trimming; V, J and clone size are from that table. The top ten hold 2% to 3% of the sample, which has a few hundred thousand clones, 91% seen once. Material for sequencing was peripheral blood. This receptor was taken from a person aged 18 to 29 with COVID-19, enrolled during active disease.

The CDR3 protein is CASSFGQLNTEAFF. The CDR3 nucleotides are TGCGCCAGCAGCTTCGGACAGCTGAACACTGAAGCTTTCTTT. The rearrangement links TRBV4-1 to TRBJ1-1; D is possibly TRBD1 (6 bases). Trimming left V 5 bases short and J 0 bases short, with 10 bases between. Per the germline V gene, CDR1 is MGHRA and CDR2 is YSYEKL. The CDR3 extends over 14 amino acids.